The 5 T cell receptor beta chains below come from one sample, sequenced in a study of molecular identifiers for immune sequencing clone quantification. TCRdb fed the PCR reads into MiXCR, producing one record per CDR3 protein. This table holds over 550,000 distinct CDR3 sequences, about 25% found once. The material sequenced was naive CD8+ T cells from blood, with Jurkat cell RNA spiked in. Subset reported: FACS-sorted CD8+CD4-CCR7+CD45RA+ naive T cells. The receptors originated from a human donor in good health. Some libraries in this study had Jurkat cell RNA spiked in.

With regard to this clonotype: A read error is possible here, since a much larger clone lies one base away. The gene calls are TRBV2 and TRBJ1-1; TRBD1 is a possible D gene (5 bases). The length of the CDR3 is 16 residues. Germline lookup yields CDR1 SNHLY and CDR2 FYNNEI. Between the trimmed V and J ends, which lost 3 bases and 4 bases, there was a span of 18 bases. This chain's CDR3 is CASSDEGILLSTEAFF. In DNA, the CDR3 is TGTGCCAGCAGTGATGAGGGGATCCTACTCAGCACTGAAGCTTTCTTT.

The sample holds many counts of this clonotype. The chain recombines TRBV6-6 with TRBJ2-3, with D perhaps matching TRBD1 (5 bases). This CDR3 contains 17 residues. The V gene's germline CDR1 is MNHNY and CDR2 SVGAGI (reference sequence). The germline V and J ends were trimmed by 0 bases and 2 bases, with 15 bases remaining between them. The CDR3, as DNA: TGTGCCAGCAGTTACTCGATATTTGCCAGGGACACAGATACGCAGTATTTT. This encodes CASSYSIFARDTDTQYF.

This clonotype occurred a few times. The J gene is TRBJ2-7, the V gene TRBV12-3 or TRBV12-4; D is perhaps TRBD1 (6 bases). Trimming stripped 4 bases from V and 0 bases from J, with 19 bases between. CDR3 length: 17 amino acids. In DNA form, the CDR3 reads TGTGCCAGCAGTTCCCTCCAGACAGGTCCGAGCTCCTACGAGCAGTACTTC. Translated: CASSSLQTGPSSYEQYF.

The V and J genes are TRBV24-1 and TRBJ2-1; D possibly corresponds to TRBD1 (6 bases). This CDR3 is built from 12 residues. Per the germline V gene, CDR1 is KGHDR and CDR2 is SFDVKD. Trimming left V 8 bases short and J 7 bases short, with 11 bases between. The DNA of the CDR3 is TGTGCCACCAACACAGGGTCTAATGAGCAGTTCTTC. Its protein is CATNTGSNEQFF.

This clonotype was counted many times. One end of the junction does not line up with germline, which may come from a read error. This chain connects TRBV4-1 to TRBJ1-1, with D possibly matching TRBD1 (6 bases). CDR1 is MGHRA, CDR2 YSYEKL, per germline. CDR3 length equals 15 residues. CDR3 sequence reads: CASSQVNRENAEAFF. The CDR3 DNA is TGCGCCAGCAGCCAAGTGAACAGGGAGAACGCTGAAGCTTTCTTT.